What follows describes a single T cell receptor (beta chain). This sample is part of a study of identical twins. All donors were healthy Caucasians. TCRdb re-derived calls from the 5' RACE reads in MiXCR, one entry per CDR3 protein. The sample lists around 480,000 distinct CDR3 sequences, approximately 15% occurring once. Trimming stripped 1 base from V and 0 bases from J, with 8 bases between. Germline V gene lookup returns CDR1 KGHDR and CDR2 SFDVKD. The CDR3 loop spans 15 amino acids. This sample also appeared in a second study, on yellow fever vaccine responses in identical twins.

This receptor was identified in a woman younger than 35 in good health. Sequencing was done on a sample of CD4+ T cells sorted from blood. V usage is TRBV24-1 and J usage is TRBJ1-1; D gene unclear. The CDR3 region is CATSDFGRMNTEAFF. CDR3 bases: TGTGCCACCAGTGATTTTGGCCGTATGAACACTGAAGCTTTCTTT.